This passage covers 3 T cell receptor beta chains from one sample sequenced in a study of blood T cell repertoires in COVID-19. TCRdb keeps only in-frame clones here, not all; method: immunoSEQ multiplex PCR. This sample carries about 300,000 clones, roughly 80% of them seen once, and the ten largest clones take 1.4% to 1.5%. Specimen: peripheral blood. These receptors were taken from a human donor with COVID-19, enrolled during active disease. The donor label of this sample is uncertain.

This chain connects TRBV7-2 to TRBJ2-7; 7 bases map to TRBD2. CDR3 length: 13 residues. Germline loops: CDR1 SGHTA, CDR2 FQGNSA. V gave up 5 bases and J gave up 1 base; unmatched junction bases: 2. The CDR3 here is CASSISGSYEQYF. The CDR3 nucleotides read TGTGCCAGCAGCATTAGCGGGTCCTACGAGCAGTACTTC.

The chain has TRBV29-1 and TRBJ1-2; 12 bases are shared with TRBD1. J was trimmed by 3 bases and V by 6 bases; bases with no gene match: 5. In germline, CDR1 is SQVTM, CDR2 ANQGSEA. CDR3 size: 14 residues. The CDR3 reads CSVGTGGGYYGYTF. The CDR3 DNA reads TGCAGCGTAGGGACAGGGGGCGGATACTATGGCTACACCTTC. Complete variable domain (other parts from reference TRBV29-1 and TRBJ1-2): SAVISQKPSRDICQRGTSLTIQCQVDSQVTMMFWYRQQPGQSLTLIATANQGSEATYESGFVIDKFPISRPNLTFSTLTVSNMSPEDSSIYLCSVGTGGGYYGYTFGSGTRLTVV.

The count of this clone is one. The CDR3 DNA follows: TGTGCCAGCAGCTTAGAGGGAAGGACAGGGTTTGATGGGGACTATGGCTACACCTTC. Translating it yields CASSLEGRTGFDGDYGYTF. The chain has TRBV7-9 and TRBJ1-2; TRBD1 matches at 8 bases. With V trimmed by 1 base and J by 3 bases, 16 bases remained unmatched. Germline values: CDR1 SEHNR, CDR2 FQNEAQ (reference sequence). The CDR3 is 19 residues long.